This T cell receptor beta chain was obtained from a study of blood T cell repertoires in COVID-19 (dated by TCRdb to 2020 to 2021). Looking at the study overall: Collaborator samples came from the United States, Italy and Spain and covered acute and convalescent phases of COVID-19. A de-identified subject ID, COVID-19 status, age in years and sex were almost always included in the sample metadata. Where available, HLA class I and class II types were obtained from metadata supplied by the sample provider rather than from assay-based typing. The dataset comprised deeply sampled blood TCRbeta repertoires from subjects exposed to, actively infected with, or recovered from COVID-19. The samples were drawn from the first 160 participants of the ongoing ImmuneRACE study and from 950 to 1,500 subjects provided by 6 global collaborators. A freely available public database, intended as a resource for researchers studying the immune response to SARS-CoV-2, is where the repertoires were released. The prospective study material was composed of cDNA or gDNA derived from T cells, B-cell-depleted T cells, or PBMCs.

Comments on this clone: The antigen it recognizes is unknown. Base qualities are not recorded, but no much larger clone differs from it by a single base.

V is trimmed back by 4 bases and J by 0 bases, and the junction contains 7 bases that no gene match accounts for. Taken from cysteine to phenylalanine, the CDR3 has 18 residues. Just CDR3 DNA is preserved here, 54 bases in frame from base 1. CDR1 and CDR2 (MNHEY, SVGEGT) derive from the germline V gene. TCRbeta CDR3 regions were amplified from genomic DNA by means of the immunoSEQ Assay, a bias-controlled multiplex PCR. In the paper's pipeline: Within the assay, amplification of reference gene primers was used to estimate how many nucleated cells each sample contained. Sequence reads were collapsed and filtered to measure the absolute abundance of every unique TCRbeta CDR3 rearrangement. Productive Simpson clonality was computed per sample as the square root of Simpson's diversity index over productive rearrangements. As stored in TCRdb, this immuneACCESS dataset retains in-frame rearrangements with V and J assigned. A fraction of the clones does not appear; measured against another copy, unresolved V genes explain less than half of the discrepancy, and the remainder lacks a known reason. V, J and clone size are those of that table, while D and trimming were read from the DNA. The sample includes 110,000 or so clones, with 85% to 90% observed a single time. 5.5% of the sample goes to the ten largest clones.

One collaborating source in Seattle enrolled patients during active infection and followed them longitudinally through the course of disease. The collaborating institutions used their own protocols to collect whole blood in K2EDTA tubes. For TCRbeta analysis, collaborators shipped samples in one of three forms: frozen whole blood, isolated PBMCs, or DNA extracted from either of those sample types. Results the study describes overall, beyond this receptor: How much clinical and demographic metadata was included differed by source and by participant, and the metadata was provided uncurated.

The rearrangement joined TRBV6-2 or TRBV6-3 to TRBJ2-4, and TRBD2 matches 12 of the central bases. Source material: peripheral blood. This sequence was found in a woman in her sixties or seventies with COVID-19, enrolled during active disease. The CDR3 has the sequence CASSFRTSGELAKNIQYF. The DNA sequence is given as TGTGCCAGCAGTTTTCGGACTAGCGGGGAACTAGCCAAAAACATTCAGTACTTC.